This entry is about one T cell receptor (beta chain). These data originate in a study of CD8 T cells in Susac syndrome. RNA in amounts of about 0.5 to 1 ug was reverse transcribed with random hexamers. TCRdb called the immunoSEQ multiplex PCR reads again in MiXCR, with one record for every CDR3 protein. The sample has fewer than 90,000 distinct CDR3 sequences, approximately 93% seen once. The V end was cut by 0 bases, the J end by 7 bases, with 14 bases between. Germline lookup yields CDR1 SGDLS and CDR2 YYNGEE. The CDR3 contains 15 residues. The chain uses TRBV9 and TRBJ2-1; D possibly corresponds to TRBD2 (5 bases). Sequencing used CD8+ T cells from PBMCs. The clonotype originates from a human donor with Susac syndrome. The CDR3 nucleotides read TGTGCCAGCAGCGTAGTTGGCGGGTCTGGGAATGAGCAGTTCTTC. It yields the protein CASSVVGGSGNEQFF. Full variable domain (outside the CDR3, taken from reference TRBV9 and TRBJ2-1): DSGVTQTPKHLITATGQRVTLRCSPRSGDLSVYWYQQSLDQGLQFLIQYYNGEERAKGNILERFSAQQFPDLHSELNLSSLELGDSALYFCASSVVGGSGNEQFFGPGTRLTVL.